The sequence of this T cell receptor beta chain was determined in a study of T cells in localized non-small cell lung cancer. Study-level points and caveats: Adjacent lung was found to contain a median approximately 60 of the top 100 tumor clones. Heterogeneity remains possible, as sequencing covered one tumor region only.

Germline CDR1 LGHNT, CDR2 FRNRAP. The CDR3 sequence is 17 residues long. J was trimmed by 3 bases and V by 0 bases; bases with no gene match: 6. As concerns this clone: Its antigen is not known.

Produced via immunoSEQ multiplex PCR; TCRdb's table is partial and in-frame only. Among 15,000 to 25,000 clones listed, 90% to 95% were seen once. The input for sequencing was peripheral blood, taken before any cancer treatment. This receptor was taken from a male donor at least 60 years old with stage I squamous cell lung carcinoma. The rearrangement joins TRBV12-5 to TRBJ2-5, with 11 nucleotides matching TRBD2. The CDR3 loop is CASGLVRLAGGKETQYF. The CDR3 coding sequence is TGTGCTAGTGGTTTGGTAAGGTTAGCGGGAGGGAAAGAGACCCAGTACTTC.